This TCR beta chain was recovered during a study of T cell repertoires in cytomegalovirus infection. Background on the study: Well-studied HLA-B-restricted CMV epitopes were used in the study alongside recently identified HLA-C-restricted ones. It can be stated that public TCR beta signatures indicated CMV infection as well as a matching HLA type. General study results and limits: Clonotype analysis showed dominance of the ex vivo response by HLA-C-restricted CMV-specific TCR beta clonotypes.

Germline V gene sequence: CDR1 SNHLY, CDR2 FYNNEI. The CDR3 runs to 17 residues. V gave up 4 bases and J gave up 5 bases; unmatched junction bases: 13. From the reads, TCRdb called clonotypes with MiXCR, one entry per CDR3 protein. There are about 830,000 distinct CDR3 sequences in the sample; 32% occur only once, and over 10% lies in the top ten. This clonotype is a singleton in its sample. Its specificity is not known. The rearrangement uses TRBV2 and TRBJ1-2; 10 bases agree with TRBD1. The clonotype was recovered from a human donor in good health (CMV status not recorded). Some clones in this sample may be carry-over from other donors' samples. This sample comprised cultured CD8+ T cells from PBMCs, obtained from culture after CMV antigen stimulation. The CDR3 nucleotides are TGTGCCAGCAGTGGTACTGGACAGGGGGGTGTCTTTTATGGCTACACCTTC. This gives the protein CASSGTGQGGVFYGYTF.